This T cell receptor beta chain was captured by sequencing in a study of blood T cell repertoires in COVID-19. The wider study: The origin of the acute and convalescent COVID-19 samples was the United States, Italy and Spain. The cDNA or gDNA used as material had been derived from T cells, B-cell-depleted T cells, or PBMCs.

Authors' data handling: Scientists estimated how many nucleated cells there were by amplifying reference gene primers. TCRdb's table, derived via immunoSEQ multiplex PCR, lists solely in-frame clones and lacks some. V, J and clone size reflect that table, while D and trimming were determined from the DNA. Among more than 35,000 clones, about 88% were seen once, and the ten largest hold 30% to 40%. From germline, CDR1 is MGHRA and CDR2 YSYEKL. V dropped 4 bases and J dropped 6 bases, with 13 bases sitting between them. This CDR3 has 14 amino acids. The sequence derives from a man between 65 and 79 years old with active COVID-19. The material sequenced was peripheral blood. J is TRBJ2-1 and V is TRBV4-1; possible D gene TRBD2, 5 bases. DNA of the CDR3: TGCGCCAGCAGCCGTATGTTTGAGGGCAATGAGCAGTTCTTC. It encodes CASSRMFEGNEQFF.